Listed below are T cell receptor beta chains from one sample, sequenced in a study of blood T cell repertoires in COVID-19. Method: immunoSEQ multiplex PCR; TCRdb's copy keeps in-frame clones and lacks some. The sample lists around 300,000 clones; roughly 90% were seen once. The material sequenced was peripheral blood. The source of these receptors is a woman in her twenties or thirties with COVID-19, enrolled during active disease. Both conserved end residues are part of each CDR3.

V	J	CDR3
TRBV7-3	TRBJ2-7	CASSPDSSSYEQYF
TRBV6-4	TRBJ1-1	CASRDTGEPHYTEAFF
TRBV25-1	TRBJ1-2	CASSEYHREEASYGYTF
TRBV10-1	TRBJ2-3	CASSSGSTDTQYF
TRBV30	TRBJ1-1	CAWSLVREAFF
TRBV11-3	TRBJ2-1	CASSSETSGSYNEQFF
TRBV7-9	TRBJ1-2	CASSFRGEGRAGYTF
TRBV5-1	TRBJ2-1	CASSLAQRGNEQFF
TRBV29-1	TRBJ2-2	CSVERSGETGELFF
TRBV6-5	TRBJ2-7	CASSPAGFSYEQYF
TRBV29-1	TRBJ2-7	CSVKGITTYEQYF
TRBV12-5	TRBJ2-3	CASGLGEAGAIDTQYF
TRBV5-1	TRBJ2-7	CASSEKGLPPHEQYF
TRBV5-6	TRBJ1-1	CASSFGQGLMNTEAFF
TRBV2	TRBJ1-5	CASSGPGTANSNQPQHF
TRBV29-1	TRBJ2-3	CSGRLAGVGDTQYF
TRBV20-1	TRBJ2-1	CSALADEQFF
TRBV5-1	TRBJ2-5	CASSLEGTAETQYF
TRBV11-2	TRBJ2-5	CASSSIAGGGGQETQYF
TRBV11-2	TRBJ1-4	CASSLIATGGEGDNEKLFF
TRBV24-1	TRBJ2-5	CATSDFRVWTEETQYF
TRBV5-1	TRBJ1-1	CASSLGQGRTEAFF
TRBV30	TRBJ2-7	CAWSVGTGIYF
TRBV14	TRBJ2-1	CASSQVIGGSPAQFF
TRBV12-5	TRBJ1-5	CASGSRLNQPQHF
TRBV19	TRBJ1-5	CASSIDNSRNQPQHF
TRBV24-1	TRBJ2-2	CATSEPSSGVNTGELFF
TRBV7-2	TRBJ1-3	CASSLGGQGWLGNTIYF
TRBV29-1	TRBJ1-4	CSVGDGRVELFF
TRBV12-3/TRBV12-4	TRBJ1-1	CASSLGRGTEAFF
TRBV27	TRBJ2-2	CASSSRLTGELFF
TRBV7-6	TRBJ2-1	CASSLGGMAGAYNEQFF
TRBV27	TRBJ2-5	CASSLFESETQYF
TRBV11-2	TRBJ2-5	CASSWGGETQYF
TRBV4-2	TRBJ1-6	CASSRDRGSPLHF
TRBV30	TRBJ1-2	CAWRLAGGGYGYTF
TRBV29-1	TRBJ2-5	CSVEDRGETQYF
TRBV29-1	TRBJ1-2	CSFGTGGTGGYTF
TRBV2	TRBJ1-5	CASSPFQVSAQHF
TRBV7-2	TRBJ2-1	CASSRALSGSYNEQFF
TRBV12-3/TRBV12-4	TRBJ1-6	CASSFVDSPLHF